This record covers a single T cell receptor (beta chain). Its antigen is undetermined. This specimen belongs to a study of T-cell reconstitution after alpha-beta-depleted transplantation in children. General study findings and limits: The high TCRbeta diversity at day 60 in some patients came from surviving recipient T cells and thymic progenitors. Once a year had passed after transplant, T-cell counts and diversity came mostly from newly produced T cells. Reportedly, only several hundred clones from non-depleted graft cells drove alpha-beta T-cell counts at about two months.

The CDR3 is 12 amino acids. V lost 6 bases, J lost 3 bases, and 8 bases lay in between. Germline loops: CDR1 KGHSH, CDR2 LQKENI. Preparing the TCRbeta library involved the use of unique molecular identifiers. TCRdb ran MiXCR on the PCR reads and lists one entry per CDR3 protein. The table includes a few hundred thousand distinct CDR3 sequences, about 40% detected once. The specimen comprised PBMCs, sampled before TCRalphabeta/CD19-depleted stem cell transplant. This chain links TRBV18 with TRBJ2-5; no clear D. The receptor was isolated from a girl aged 2-9 years with aplastic anemia, due to receive a stem cell transplant. Written as DNA, the CDR3 is TGTGCCAGCTCCCCTGGGAAAGAGACCCAGTACTTC. Its protein is CASSPGKETQYF.